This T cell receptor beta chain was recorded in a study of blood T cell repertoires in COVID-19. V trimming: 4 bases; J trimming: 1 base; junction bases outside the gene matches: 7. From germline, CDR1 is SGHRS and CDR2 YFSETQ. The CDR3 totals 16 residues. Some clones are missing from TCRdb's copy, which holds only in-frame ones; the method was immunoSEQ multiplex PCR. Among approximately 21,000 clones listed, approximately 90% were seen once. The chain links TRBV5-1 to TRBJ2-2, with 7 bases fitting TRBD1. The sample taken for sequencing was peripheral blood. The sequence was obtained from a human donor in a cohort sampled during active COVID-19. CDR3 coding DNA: TGCGCCAGCAGCCTCACGACAGGGATGAACACCGGGGAGCTGTTTTTT. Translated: CASSLTTGMNTGELFF.